Sequencing of this TCR beta chain was carried out in a study of shared clonotypes between healthy human individuals. Across the whole study: Per donor, CD8 memory used one plate, CD8 naive used two, CD4 memory used three and CD4 naive used three.

Study-level results: Represented diversity, genetic and exposure-history alike, was limited by few donors.

Naivety among CD8 cells was defined by CD45RO negativity and positive CCR7 selection, thereby excluding terminally differentiated effector memory CD45RA+ cells. This clone was recorded a few times. What it binds is unknown. Only in-frame clones appear in the TCRdb table, and some are missing; sequencing was by immunoSEQ multiplex PCR. This table holds around 1.9 million clones, 93% found once. Germline V CDR1 and CDR2: GTSNPN, SVGIG (reference sequence). The CDR3 spans 15 residues. Trimming removed 7 bases from V and 4 bases from J; junction bases left unmatched: 13. The source is a man aged 18 to 29 in good health. Some clones in this sample may be carry-over from other donors' samples. The chain links TRBV30 to TRBJ1-1; 9 bases line up with TRBD1. The sequenced sample was naive CD8+ T cells from PBMCs. The CDR3 region is CAFTPRTGESTEAFF. In DNA, the CDR3 is TGTGCCTTTACCCCCCGGACAGGGGAGAGCACTGAAGCTTTCTTT.